A single sample is the source of the 26 T cell receptor beta chains below, sequenced in a study of blood T cell repertoires in COVID-19. Profiling relied on immunoSEQ multiplex PCR, and the TCRdb table lists in-frame clones only, not all of them. This table has 130,000 to 150,000 clones, over 65% appearing once. The source material was peripheral blood. These receptors originate from a human donor in a cohort sampled during active COVID-19.

V and J are TRBV7-9 and TRBJ2-7; possible D gene TRBD1, 5 bases. The V gene lost 3 bases and the J gene lost 4 bases, with 10 bases spanning the gap. The CDR3 consists of 13 residues. From germline, CDR1 is SEHNR and CDR2 FQNEAQ (reference sequence). The CDR3 DNA follows: TGTGCCAGCAGCTTTTCTCAGGGATACGAGCAGTACGTC. Translated: CASSFSQGYEQYV.

The chain recombines TRBV5-1 with TRBJ1-2; D may be TRBD1 (6 bases). Germline loops: CDR1 SGHRS, CDR2 YFSETQ. V was pared by 4 bases and J by 6 bases, with 10 bases between. This CDR3 comprises 12 residues. The CDR3 DNA reads as TGCGCCAGCAGCGTGGGGGGCGATGGCTACACCTTC. Amino acid sequence: CASSVGGDGYTF.

CDR3 in amino acids: CASSLTGGPAGELFF. In DNA, the CDR3 is TGTGCCAGCAGCTTAACAGGGGGGCCGGCCGGGGAGCTGTTTTTT. J is TRBJ2-2 and V is TRBV5-6; TRBD1 matches at 8 bases. V was pared by 2 bases and J by 6 bases, with 6 bases of the junction left unmatched. Germline V lookup: CDR1 SGHDT, CDR2 YYEEEE. The CDR3 is 15 residues long.

V is TRBV12-3 or TRBV12-4 and J is TRBJ2-3, with D maybe TRBD1 (6 bases). V was trimmed by 4 bases and J by 4 bases, leaving 9 bases between them. The CDR3 consists of 13 residues. For the CDR3, the DNA is TGTGCCAGCAGTTACAACAGGGCAGATACGCAGTATTTT. Protein product: CASSYNRADTQYF.

V is TRBV5-1 and J is TRBJ2-7; 11 nucleotides line up with TRBD2. Germline trimming cut 4 bases from V and 0 bases from J; bases unmatched to any gene: 9. The CDR3 runs 17 residues. The germline CDR1 and CDR2 sequences are SGHRS and YFSETQ. The CDR3 spells CASSPGTSGTSSYEQYF. The CDR3 coding sequence is TGCGCCAGCAGCCCTGGGACTAGCGGTACTAGCTCCTACGAGCAGTACTTC.

This clone has a handful of counts. The chain is built from TRBV3-1 (or the pseudogene TRBV3-2) and TRBJ1-4, with D perhaps matching TRBD1 (6 bases). The V end lost 1 base, the J end lost 7 bases, and 16 bases lay between the germline ends. The CDR3 covers 16 residues. In germline, CDR1 is LGHDT, CDR2 YNNKEL (reference sequence). CDR3 sequence (DNA): TGTGCCAGCAGCCAAGGGTTCAGCACAGGGATTGAAAAACTGTTTTTT. Protein: CASSQGFSTGIEKLFF.

This clone was seen just once. V and J are TRBV5-1 and TRBJ2-1; TRBD2 matches 10 bases. The CDR3 has 15 residues. V trimming: 0 bases; J trimming: 10 bases; junction bases outside the gene matches: 7. CDR1 is SGHRS and CDR2 is YFSETQ in the germline V gene. CDR3 nucleotide sequence: TGCGCCAGCAGCTTGGCTGCTAGCGGGGGACTCGAGCAGTTCTTC. Amino acids: CASSLAASGGLEQFF. Complete variable domain (other parts from reference TRBV5-1 and TRBJ2-1): KAGVTQTPRYLIKTRGQQVTLSCSPISGHRSVSWYQQTPGQGLQFLFEYFSETQRNKGNFPGRFSGRQFSNSRSEMNVSTLELGDSALYLCASSLAASGGLEQFFGPGTRLTVL.

The chain carries TRBV10-3 and TRBJ1-5, with D possibly TRBD1 on 5 matching bases. CDR1 and CDR2 from the germline V gene are ENHRY and SYGVKD. This CDR3 has 15 residues. V lost 8 bases and J 4 bases, leaving 18 bases between the germline ends. This CDR3 reads CAIYRYSGGNQPQHF. The CDR3 region has the DNA TGTGCCATCTATAGGTATAGCGGGGGGAATCAGCCCCAGCATTTT.

The chain employs TRBV5-1 and TRBJ1-6; 9 bases are a match to TRBD1. This CDR3 comprises 16 residues. V shed 0 bases and J 7 bases; nucleotides not matched to a gene: 5. Looked up from germline, CDR1 is SGHRS and CDR2 is YFSETQ. CDR3 nucleotides: TGCGCCAGCAGCTTGGGGACAGGGGTTGGCAATTCACCCCTCCACTTT. It yields the protein CASSLGTGVGNSPLHF.

The V gene is TRBV5-1, the J gene TRBJ2-5, with 7 bases lining up with TRBD2. V shed 0 bases and J 2 bases; nucleotides not matched to a gene: 4. The CDR3 runs to 15 residues. Germline values: CDR1 SGHRS, CDR2 YFSETQ. The CDR3 sequence is CASSLALAEQETQYF. CDR3 in DNA: TGCGCCAGCAGCTTGGCGCTAGCGGAACAAGAGACCCAGTACTTC.

This chain joins TRBV2 and TRBJ2-3; the match to TRBD2 covers 11 bases. This CDR3 region has 15 residues. The junction had 8 bases not matched to a gene; V was cut back by 8 bases and J by 4 bases. Germline lookup yields CDR1 SNHLY and CDR2 FYNNEI. The CDR3 nucleotides read TGTGCCAGCGAACTTAGCGGGGGGGCGGCAGATACGCAGTATTTT. This gives the protein CASELSGGAADTQYF.

As DNA, the CDR3 is TGCGCCAGCAGCTCGCTCCAGGGGTCCGGGGAGCTGTTTTTT. Its protein is CASSSLQGSGELFF. The chain joins TRBV5-1 to TRBJ2-2; D possibly corresponds to TRBD1 (6 bases). The length of the CDR3 is 14 residues. Germline V gene data show CDR1 as SGHRS and CDR2 as YFSETQ. V lost 3 bases to trimming and J lost 6 bases, with 12 bases between them.

The CDR3 is CASSLVAGPPNTQYF. In DNA, the CDR3 is TGCGCCAGCAGCTTGGTAGCCGGTCCGCCCAATACGCAGTATTTT. The chain uses TRBV5-1 and TRBJ2-3; D gene unclear. The germline V gene has CDR1 SGHRS and CDR2 YFSETQ. The CDR3 sequence is 15 residues long. V lost 0 bases, J lost 7 bases, and 15 bases lay in between.

The rearrangement uses TRBV2 and TRBJ2-6; the match to TRBD1 covers 7 bases. Looked up from germline, CDR1 is SNHLY and CDR2 is FYNNEI. V was pared by 4 bases and J by 1 base, with 7 bases of the junction left unmatched. The CDR3 has 17 residues. Here the CDR3 reads CASSGDSTLSGANVLTF. In DNA form, the CDR3 reads TGTGCCAGCAGTGGGGACAGTACCCTATCTGGGGCCAACGTCCTGACTTTC.

V gene TRBV14 combines with J gene TRBJ2-3, with a tentative D call TRBD1 (6 bases). Trimming shortened V by 3 bases and J by 10 bases, and 8 bases separated the two germline ends. The germline CDR1 and CDR2 sequences are SGHDN and FVKESK. The CDR3 has 11 residues. CDR3 bases: TGTGCCAGCAGCCAGGGGACATCGCAGTATTTT. Encoded protein: CASSQGTSQYF.

CDR3 coding DNA: TGTGCCACCACTAGAGGACGACTTGGGGATTCACCCCTCCACTTT. Amino acids: CATTRGRLGDSPLHF. The rearrangement links TRBV10-3 to TRBJ1-6; D unclear. The ends were cut back, 10 bases at V and 8 bases at J, with 21 bases in the middle. Germline assignment: CDR1 ENHRY and CDR2 SYGVKD. The CDR3 consists of 15 residues.

The rearrangement joins TRBV12-3 or TRBV12-4 to TRBJ2-2; D gene uncertain. Between the trimmed V and J ends, which lost 5 bases and 3 bases, there was a span of 7 bases. The CDR3 is 13 amino acids. The CDR3 coding sequence is TGTGCCAGCAGTCCCGACTACACCGGGGAGCTGTTTTTT. This codes for CASSPDYTGELFF.

The CDR3: CASSSGTEAFF. Written as DNA, the CDR3 is TGTGCCAGCTCATCCGGGACAGAAGCTTTCTTT. The chain combines TRBV18 with TRBJ1-1; maybe TRBD1 (6 bases). The CDR3 length is 11 residues. Trimming left V 5 bases short and J 8 bases short, with 9 bases between. Germline values: CDR1 KGHSH, CDR2 LQKENI.

The J gene is TRBJ2-3, the V gene TRBV10-2, with D unresolved. Trimming pared 6 bases from V and 2 bases from J, leaving 12 bases between. Germline V gene lookup returns CDR1 WSHSY and CDR2 SAAADI. The CDR3 consists of 14 residues. The CDR3 sequence is CASSDWPYTDTQYF. CDR3 DNA: TGCGCCAGCAGCGACTGGCCGTACACAGATACGCAGTATTTT.

The CDR3 reads CASSNRGHNYGYTF. CDR3 bases: TGTGCCTCTTCAAACAGGGGGCACAACTATGGCTACACCTTC. This rearrangement joins TRBV30 to TRBJ1-2, with 9 bases that match TRBD1. From germline, CDR1 is GTSNPN and CDR2 SVGIG (reference sequence). The CDR3 totals 14 residues. Trimming removed 7 bases from V and 2 bases from J; junction bases left unmatched: 8.

This chain uses TRBV3-1 (or the pseudogene TRBV3-2) with TRBJ2-1, with D possibly being TRBD2 (7 bases). The ends were cut back, 0 bases at V and 3 bases at J, with 12 bases in the middle. The CDR3 is 16 amino acids. Germline V gene lookup returns CDR1 LGHDT and CDR2 YNNKEL (reference sequence). CDR3 bases: TGTGCCAGCAGCCAAGACGTCGGGGGGCTCTACAATGAGCAGTTCTTC. It yields the protein CASSQDVGGLYNEQFF.

DNA of the CDR3: TGTGCCAGCAGCTTGTGGGGCTGGGATGACCAAGAGACCCAGTACTTC. Translated: CASSLWGWDDQETQYF. The chain combines TRBV5-6 with TRBJ2-5, with D possibly matching TRBD1 (5 bases). Trimming took off 1 base at V and 0 bases at J, with 13 bases between the two ends. The CDR3 extends over 16 amino acids. Germline V lookup: CDR1 SGHDT, CDR2 YYEEEE.

This clone was recorded once. The chain combines TRBV5-6 with TRBJ2-3, with 10 nucleotides matching TRBD2. The V gene end was trimmed by 3 bases and the J gene end by 4 bases; junction bases not matched to a gene: 5. CDR1 is SGHDT, CDR2 YYEEEE, per germline. CDR3 length: 15 amino acids. The CDR3 protein is CASSSSGRVADTQYF. As DNA, the CDR3 is TGTGCCAGCAGCTCTAGCGGGAGAGTGGCAGATACGCAGTATTTT. The full variable domain, rest sourced from reference TRBV5-6 and TRBJ2-3, is DAGVTQSPTHLIKTRGQQVTLRCSPKSGHDTVSWYQQALGQGPQFIFQYYEEEERQRGNFPDRFSGHQFPNYSSELNVNALLLGDSALYLCASSSSGRVADTQYFGPGTRLTVL.

The chain uses TRBV29-1 and TRBJ1-2; 11 bases match TRBD1. Looked up from germline, CDR1 is SQVTM and CDR2 is ANQGSEA. CDR3 size: 11 residues. J was trimmed by 13 bases and V by 7 bases; bases with no gene match: 8. The CDR3 reads CSAYKGQGVTF. CDR3 sequence (DNA): TGCAGCGCATATAAGGGACAGGGGGTCACCTTC. The complete variable domain, with remaining parts taken from reference TRBV29-1 and TRBJ1-2, reads SAVISQKPSRDICQRGTSLTIQCQVDSQVTMMFWYRQQPGQSLTLIATANQGSEATYESGFVIDKFPISRPNLTFSTLTVSNMSPEDSSIYLCSAYKGQGVTFGSGTRLTVV.

J is TRBJ1-2 and V is TRBV2, with D tentatively TRBD1 (5 bases). The CDR3 runs 14 residues. CDR1 is SNHLY, CDR2 FYNNEI, per germline. V was cut by 5 bases and J by 0 bases, with 10 bases left in between. This chain's CDR3 is CASSRGSPNYGYTF. The DNA for the CDR3 is TGTGCCAGCAGTAGGGGCAGTCCTAACTATGGCTACACCTTC.

This clone was seen a single time. The chain has TRBV9 and TRBJ2-3, with a weak D call TRBD2 (7 bases). The V and J ends lost 7 bases and 5 bases respectively, with 23 bases between them. CDR3 size: 16 residues. Germline CDR1 and CDR2: SGDLS and YYNGEE. DNA of the CDR3: TGTGCCAGCGGGACGGGGGGCGGCCCCCCACAAGATACGCAGTATTTT. Translation gives CASGTGGGPPQDTQYF.